Listed below are T cell receptor beta chains from one sample, sequenced in a study of blood T cell dynamics during melanoma immunotherapy. TCRdb's table, derived via immunoSEQ multiplex PCR, lists solely in-frame clones and lacks some. In the table there are about 10,000 clones, roughly nine tenths of which are singletons. Sequenced material: blood, taken from a patient treated with checkpoint blockade. The receptor source for this set is a human donor with melanoma. Each CDR3 is given with its conserved first and last residue. A D gene is named only where the DNA matches it firmly. A clone size is listed for some rows: how often the clone was seen (once, few, many), or a class if it is expanded.

>-|TRBV23-1|-|TRBJ1-5
CASLPPGPGGNQPQHF
>-|TRBV5-4|-|TRBJ1-2
CASSLEPINYGYTF
>-|TRBV7-8|-|TRBJ2-1
CASSQLGYNEQFF
>once|TRBV7-9|-|TRBJ2-6
CASSPRTVLRRGANVLTF
>-|TRBV27|-|TRBJ2-3
CASSFRSGLGTQYF
>few|TRBV6-6|-|TRBJ1-2
CASRDRPFQGYTF
>-|TRBV27|-|TRBJ2-1
CASSSGLPTMSQFF
>-|TRBV5-4|TRBD2|TRBJ2-3
CASSEGLAGTDTQYF
>-|TRBV27|-|TRBJ2-3
CASSPRDVSTDTQYF
>-|TRBV7-9|TRBD1|TRBJ1-2
CASSLPPTGNGYTF
>few|TRBV10-2|-|TRBJ1-2
CASTPGEGGNYGYTF
>-|TRBV5-4|TRBD2|TRBJ2-1
CASSLRGGKNEQFF
>-|TRBV30|-|TRBJ2-7
CAWSDLGYEQYF
>-|TRBV5-6|TRBD1|TRBJ1-1
CASSFRTGGNTEAFF
>-|TRBV6-4|TRBD1|TRBJ1-2
CASRTRDRRFCDYTF
>-|TRBV5-1|TRBD1|TRBJ2-1
CASSFGQGIDEQFF
>-|TRBV6-1|-|TRBJ2-2
CASGLGTYTGELFF